The 28 T cell receptor beta chains reported below all come from one sample, sequenced in a study of blood T cells in healthy people across ages. The second PCR ran about 6 to 11 cycles with a sample-barcoded 5' primer and J-beta primers. Each CDR3 protein gets one entry after TCRdb re-called the 5' RACE reads with MiXCR. Here the sample spans more than 650,000 distinct CDR3 sequences, about 20% being singletons. The material sequenced was blood. All receptors derive from a man in his sixties or seventies in good health.

A few counts support this clonotype. J is TRBJ1-4 and V is TRBV12-3 or TRBV12-4, with D maybe TRBD1 (6 bases). With 3 bases removed from V and 8 bases from J, the gap between germline ends came to 25 bases. This CDR3 comprises 18 residues. Here the CDR3 DNA reads TGTGCCAGCAGTTTCCAGGGGCGCTCCCCCCTCGGACTCGAAAAACTGTTTTTT. Residues: CASSFQGRSPLGLEKLFF.

The genes are TRBV2 and TRBJ1-6; D is unclear. V dropped 1 base and J dropped 7 bases, with 11 bases sitting between them. The V gene's germline CDR1 is SNHLY and CDR2 FYNNEI. This CDR3 spans 15 amino acids. The CDR3 protein is CASSEERRSNSPLHF. For the CDR3, the DNA is TGTGCCAGCAGTGAAGAGAGGAGGAGCAATTCACCCCTCCACTTT. Variable domain in full (rest from reference TRBV2 and TRBJ1-6): EPEVTQTPSHQVTQMGQEVILRCVPISNHLYFYWYRQILGQKVEFLVSFYNNEISEKSEIFDDQFSVERPDGSNFTLKIRSTKLEDSAMYFCASSEERRSNSPLHFGNGTRLTVT.

The chain combines TRBV6-5 with TRBJ2-1; TRBD2 might be the D (6 bases). Germline V gene sequence: CDR1 MNHEY, CDR2 SVGAGI. Trimming cost V 2 bases and J 6 bases, with 17 bases left between them. The CDR3 length is 16 residues. The CDR3 DNA is TGTGCCAGCAGTTACGTTACTGGCGGGGCAGGCAATGAGCAGTTCTTC. Protein product: CASSYVTGGAGNEQFF.

The table lists this clonotype with a few counts. The J gene is TRBJ2-5, the V gene TRBV21-1; the table assigns TRBD1, which was not confirmed against the DNA. The J call could be wrong; TRBJ2-7 is a better fit for the DNA end. TRBV21-1 is deemed a pseudogene. The CDR3 is 14 residues long. The CDR3: CASSKVDRTYEQYF. The CDR3 bases are TGTGCCAGCAGCAAAGTTGACAGAACCTACGAGCAGTACTTC.

The chain employs TRBV7-2 and TRBJ2-3; 12 bases line up with TRBD2. The length of the CDR3 is 18 residues. V lost 3 bases to trimming and J lost 0 bases; unmatched junction nucleotides: 7. In germline, CDR1 is SGHTA, CDR2 FQGNSA. The DNA for the CDR3 is TGTGCCAGCAGCTTGCTCGGACTAGCGGGACTCAGCACAGATACGCAGTATTTT. Translated, it gives CASSLLGLAGLSTDTQYF.

This clonotype was picked up many times. V gene TRBV29-1 combines with J gene TRBJ2-3; D call uncertain. Trimming left V 3 bases short and J 6 bases short, with 10 bases between. CDR3 length: 12 residues. Germline CDR1 reads SQVTM; CDR2 reads ANQGSEA. DNA for the CDR3: TGCAGCGTTGATCTACTTGGGGATACGCAGTATTTT. Amino acid sequence: CSVDLLGDTQYF.

This rearrangement joins TRBV9 to TRBJ1-2; 10 bases align to TRBD1. The germline V gene has CDR1 SGDLS and CDR2 YYNGEE. V lost 2 bases to trimming and J lost 6 bases; unmatched junction nucleotides: 7. The CDR3 totals 15 residues. DNA of the CDR3: TGTGCCAGCAGCGTGAGGGACAGGGGATATGATGGCTACACCTTC. Protein product: CASSVRDRGYDGYTF.

The sample holds a few counts of this clonotype. The chain joins TRBV5-1 to TRBJ1-3, with D unclear. V lost 4 bases and J lost 2, with 13 bases in between. CDR3 size: 15 residues. Per germline, CDR1 SGHRS and CDR2 YFSETQ. The CDR3 DNA reads as TGCGCCAGCAGCCTGGACGTGGGAGCTGGAAACACCATATATTTT. Amino acids: CASSLDVGAGNTIYF.

This clonotype was counted only a few times. This sequence joins TRBV5-1 and TRBJ1-4; TRBD1 aligns across 9 bases. The CDR3 extends over 18 amino acids. The germline V gene encodes CDR1 SGHRS and CDR2 YFSETQ. The V segment lost 0 bases and the J segment 3 bases; nucleotides outside the gene matches: 9. This CDR3 is CASSLGDRADSANEKLFF. The CDR3 nucleotides are TGCGCCAGCAGCTTGGGGGACAGGGCGGACAGTGCTAATGAAAAACTGTTTTTT.

The CDR3 reads CASSQDLAGGSYNEQFF. Written as DNA, the CDR3 is TGTGCCAGCAGCCAAGATCTAGCGGGGGGTTCCTACAATGAGCAGTTCTTC. The chain couples TRBV4-2 to TRBJ2-1, with 11 bases matching TRBD2. This CDR3 spans 17 amino acids. CDR1 and CDR2 from the germline V gene are LGHNA and YNFKEQ. Trimming removed 0 bases from V and 1 base from J; junction bases left unmatched: 2.

The CDR3 loop reads CSARDRRGWTEAFF. The CDR3 bases are TGCAGTGCTAGAGATCGGAGAGGATGGACTGAAGCTTTCTTT. The chain carries TRBV20-1 and TRBJ1-1; D gene ambiguous. CDR3 length: 14 amino acids. The V gene's germline CDR1 is DFQATT and CDR2 SNEGSKA (reference sequence). Trimming pared 0 bases from V and 5 bases from J, leaving 13 bases between.

This clonotype was detected a few times. The J gene is TRBJ2-1, the V gene TRBV20-1; D is undetermined. The CDR3 has 14 residues. Between the trimmed V and J ends, which lost 1 base and 0 bases, there was a span of 7 bases. The germline CDR1 and CDR2 sequences are DFQATT and SNEGSKA (reference sequence). The CDR3 coding sequence is TGCAGTGCTAGAGCGGCTAGCTCCTACAATGAGCAGTTCTTC. This encodes CSARAASSYNEQFF.

This clonotype was found a few times. In DNA form, the CDR3 reads TGTGCCAGCAGCCCCGAGTACGCGGGTCAGAGGGGCTACACCTTC. Translated, it gives CASSPEYAGQRGYTF. This chain uses TRBV5-5 with TRBJ1-2; the D is unclear. The CDR3 loop spans 15 amino acids. Germline V CDR1 and CDR2: SGHKS, YYEKEE (reference sequence). Trimming removed 4 bases at V and 8 bases at J, with 21 bases between.

The chain carries TRBV11-2 and TRBJ2-5; TRBD2 might be the D (6 bases). The J call may be in error: the DNA end matches TRBJ2-7 better. The CDR3 has 17 residues. The germline gives CDR1 SGHAT, CDR2 FQNNGV. CDR3 amino acids: CASSFSSGTPSSYEQYF. CDR3 in DNA: TGTGCCAGCAGCTTTTCCTCCGGGACTCCGAGCTCCTACGAGCAGTACTTC.

The rearrangement joins TRBV20-1 to TRBJ1-1; TRBD1 might be the D (5 bases). Germline CDR1 is DFQATT and CDR2 is SNEGSKA (reference sequence). The CDR3 has 13 residues. V lost 6 bases and J lost 3, with 14 bases in between. The chain's CDR3 is CSAHPGQYTEAFF. DNA for the CDR3: TGCAGTGCCCATCCGGGGCAGTACACTGAAGCTTTCTTT.

This clonotype occurred a few times. The chain couples TRBV5-6 to TRBJ2-7; 8 bases are shared with TRBD2. J lost 0 bases, V lost 4 bases, and 9 bases had no gene match. This CDR3 spans 16 amino acids. The V gene's germline CDR1 is SGHDT and CDR2 YYEEEE. In nucleotides, the CDR3 is TGTGCCAGCAGCCCCATGGTAGCGGGACTCTCCTACGAGCAGTACGTC. It specifies CASSPMVAGLSYEQYV.

The chain has TRBV9 and TRBJ2-5, with D possibly called TRBD1 or TRBD2 (5 bases each). The germline V and J ends were trimmed by 0 bases and 4 bases, with 16 bases remaining between them. Germline V CDR1 and CDR2: SGDLS, YYNGEE. There are 16 residues in the CDR3. CDR3 amino acids: CASSVVPWGFGETQYF. CDR3 in DNA: TGTGCCAGCAGCGTAGTACCGTGGGGGTTTGGAGAGACCCAGTACTTC.

The chain uses TRBV3-1 and TRBJ2-5, with D possibly being TRBD2 (6 bases). Trimming removed 5 bases from V and 2 bases from J, with 12 bases in between. CDR1 and CDR2 from the germline V gene are LGHDT and YNNKEL (reference sequence). This CDR3 is 14 amino acids long. DNA of the CDR3: TGTGCCAGCAGCTCTACTAGCCAGCAAGAGACCCAGTACTTC. This codes for CASSSTSQQETQYF.

This clonotype was picked up a small number of times. The chain employs TRBV7-8 and TRBJ2-5, with D possibly being TRBD2 (6 bases). V was trimmed by 5 bases and J by 9 bases, leaving 10 bases between them. Germline lookup yields CDR1 SGHVS and CDR2 FQNEAQ. The CDR3 loop spans 11 amino acids. CDR3 loop: CASSPPGAQYF. CDR3 DNA: TGTGCCAGCAGCCCCCCGGGAGCCCAGTACTTC.

This clonotype occurred a few times. This chain connects TRBV6-5 to TRBJ2-5; D might be TRBD1 or TRBD2, each matching 5 bases. The CDR3 runs 12 residues. V was clipped by 10 bases and J by 5 bases, with 14 bases between them. Germline V CDR1 and CDR2: MNHEY, SVGAGI. The CDR3 protein is CATSRDGETQYF. CDR3 coding DNA: TGTGCCACTTCCCGGGACGGCGAGACCCAGTACTTC.

The table lists this clonotype with a few counts. The rearrangement uses TRBV29-1 and TRBJ2-1; tentative D call: TRBD2 (6 bases). Matching the DNA end better, TRBJ2-7 makes the J call doubtful. Germline loops: CDR1 SQVTM, CDR2 ANQGSEA. CDR3 length equals 18 residues. This CDR3 is CSVPRGEASVSHSYEQYV. The CDR3 coding sequence is TGCAGCGTCCCCCGAGGGGAGGCTAGCGTTTCACACTCCTACGAGCAGTACGTC.

The V gene is TRBV6-2 or TRBV6-3, the J gene TRBJ2-7; D unresolved. The ends were cut back, 6 bases at V and 0 bases at J, with 12 bases in the middle. CDR1 MNHEY and CDR2 SVGEGT come from the germline V gene. This CDR3 spans 14 amino acids. The CDR3 region is CASSPFRASYEQYF. As DNA, the CDR3 is TGTGCCAGCAGCCCGTTCCGAGCCTCCTACGAGCAGTACTTC.

This chain uses TRBV7-9 with TRBJ2-3, with TRBD2 matching over 9 bases. CDR3 length: 17 residues. Per germline, CDR1 SEHNR and CDR2 FQNEAQ (reference sequence). V lost 2 bases and J lost 4; bases outside the gene matches: 10. The CDR3, as DNA: TGTGCCAGCAGCTTACGTTTTAGCGGGAGTCCCTCAGATACGCAGTATTTT. This sequence encodes CASSLRFSGSPSDTQYF.

This chain joins TRBV5-6 and TRBJ1-4; D is possibly TRBD1 (5 bases). With 5 bases removed from V and 7 bases from J, the gap between germline ends came to 18 bases. CDR3 length: 15 residues. Germline V gene sequence: CDR1 SGHDT, CDR2 YYEEEE. CDR3 sequence reads: CASRLRGVGTEKLFF. Written as DNA, the CDR3 is TGTGCCAGCAGGCTCCGCGGGGTTGGGACTGAAAAACTGTTTTTT.

With regard to this clonotype: Since no conserved phenylalanine or tryptophan closes the CDR3, a read error is the likely cause. The chain uses TRBV12-3 or TRBV12-4 and TRBJ2-3; D is ambiguous. Trimming took 6 bases from V and 5 from J, leaving 6 bases between them. This CDR3 is built from 11 residues. DNA for the CDR3: TGTGCCAGCAGGTTAAAAGATACGCAGTATTCT. This codes for CASRLKDTQYS.

This chain connects TRBV5-1 to TRBJ2-5; D tentatively reads TRBD1 or TRBD2 (5 bases each). The last part of the DNA fits TRBJ2-7 better; the J call may be wrong. Germline V gives CDR1 SGHRS, CDR2 YFSETQ. CDR3 length: 14 residues. As DNA, the CDR3 is TGCGCCAGCAGCTTGTTTGGGGGTCCCTACGAGCAGTACTTC. Translation: CASSLFGGPYEQYF.

Details on this clonotype: This clone may be a read error of a much larger clone one base away. The missing conserved phenylalanine or tryptophan at the end of this CDR3 makes a read error likely. The rearrangement joins TRBV7-8 to TRBJ1-2; D is unresolved. The CDR3 is 14 residues long. In germline, CDR1 is SGHVS, CDR2 FQNEAQ. With 4 bases removed from V and 4 bases from J, the gap between germline ends came to 13 bases. The CDR3 spells CASSSRGRSYGYTL. For the CDR3, the DNA is TGTGCCAGCAGCTCGAGAGGCCGGAGCTATGGCTACACCCTC.

The chain combines TRBV27 with TRBJ2-5; D is undetermined. The end of the DNA fits TRBJ2-7 better, so the J call may be wrong. CDR1 is MNHEY and CDR2 is SMNVEV in the germline V gene (reference sequence). This CDR3 has 13 residues. CDR3 protein: CASSSFGSYEQYF. CDR3 coding DNA: TGTGCCAGCAGTTCCTTTGGTTCCTACGAGCAGTACTTC.